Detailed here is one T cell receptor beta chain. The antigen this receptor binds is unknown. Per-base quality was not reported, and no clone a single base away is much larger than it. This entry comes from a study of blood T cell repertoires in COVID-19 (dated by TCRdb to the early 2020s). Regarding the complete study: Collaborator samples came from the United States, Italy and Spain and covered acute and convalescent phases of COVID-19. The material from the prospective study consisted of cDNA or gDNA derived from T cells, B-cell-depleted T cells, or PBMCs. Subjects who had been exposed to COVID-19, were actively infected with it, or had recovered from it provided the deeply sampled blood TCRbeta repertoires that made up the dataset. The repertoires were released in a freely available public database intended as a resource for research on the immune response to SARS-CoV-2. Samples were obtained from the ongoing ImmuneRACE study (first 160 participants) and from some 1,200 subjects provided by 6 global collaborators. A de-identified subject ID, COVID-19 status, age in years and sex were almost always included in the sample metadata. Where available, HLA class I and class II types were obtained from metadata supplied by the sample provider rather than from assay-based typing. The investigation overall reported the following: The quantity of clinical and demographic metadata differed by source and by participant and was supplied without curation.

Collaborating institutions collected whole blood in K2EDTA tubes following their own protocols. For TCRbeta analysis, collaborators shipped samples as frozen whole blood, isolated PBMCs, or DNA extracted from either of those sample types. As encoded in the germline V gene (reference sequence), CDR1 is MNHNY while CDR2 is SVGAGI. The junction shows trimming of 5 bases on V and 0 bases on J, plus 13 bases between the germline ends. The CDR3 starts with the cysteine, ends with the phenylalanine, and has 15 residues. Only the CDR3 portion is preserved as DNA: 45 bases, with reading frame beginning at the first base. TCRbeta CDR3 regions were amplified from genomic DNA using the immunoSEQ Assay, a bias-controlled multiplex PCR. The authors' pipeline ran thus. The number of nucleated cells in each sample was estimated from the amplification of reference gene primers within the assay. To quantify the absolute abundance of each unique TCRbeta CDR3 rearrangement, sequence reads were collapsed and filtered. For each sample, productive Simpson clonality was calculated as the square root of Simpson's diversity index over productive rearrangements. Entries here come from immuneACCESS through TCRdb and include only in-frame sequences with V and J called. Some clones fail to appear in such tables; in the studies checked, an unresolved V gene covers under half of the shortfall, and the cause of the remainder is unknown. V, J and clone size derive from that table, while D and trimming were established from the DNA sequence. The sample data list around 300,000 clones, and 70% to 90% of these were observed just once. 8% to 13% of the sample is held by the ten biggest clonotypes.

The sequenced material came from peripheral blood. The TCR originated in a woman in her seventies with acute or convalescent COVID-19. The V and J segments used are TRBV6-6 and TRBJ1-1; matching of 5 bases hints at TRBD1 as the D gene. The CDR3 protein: CASSLATGMNTEAFF. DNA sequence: TGTGCCAGCAGTCTTGCTACAGGTATGAACACTGAAGCTTTCTTT.